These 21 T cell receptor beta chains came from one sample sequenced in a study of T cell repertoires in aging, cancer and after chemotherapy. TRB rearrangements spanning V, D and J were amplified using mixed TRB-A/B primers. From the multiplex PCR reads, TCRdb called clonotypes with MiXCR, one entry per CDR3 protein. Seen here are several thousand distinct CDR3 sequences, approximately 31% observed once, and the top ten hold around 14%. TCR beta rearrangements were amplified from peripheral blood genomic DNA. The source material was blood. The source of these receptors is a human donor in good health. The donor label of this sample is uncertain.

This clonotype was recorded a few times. The CDR3 DNA is TGTGCCAGCAGCCTCCCTGGGGGGGGGCTCCAAGAGACCCAGTACTTC. It encodes CASSLPGGGLQETQYF. The chain employs TRBV14 and TRBJ2-5; maybe TRBD2 (7 bases). Trimming took 4 bases from V and 1 from J, leaving 16 bases between them. The CDR3 totals 16 residues. Germline V lookup: CDR1 SGHDN, CDR2 FVKESK.

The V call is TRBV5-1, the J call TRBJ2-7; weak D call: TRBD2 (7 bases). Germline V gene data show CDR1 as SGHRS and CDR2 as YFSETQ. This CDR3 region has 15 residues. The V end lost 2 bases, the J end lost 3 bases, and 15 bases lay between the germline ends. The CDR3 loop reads CASSLRRGQDYEQYF. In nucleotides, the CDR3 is TGCGCCAGCAGCTTAAGGCGGGGGCAAGACTACGAGCAGTACTTC. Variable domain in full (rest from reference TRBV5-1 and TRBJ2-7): KAGVTQTPRYLIKTRGQQVTLSCSPISGHRSVSWYQQTPGQGLQFLFEYFSETQRNKGNFPGRFSGRQFSNSRSEMNVSTLELGDSALYLCASSLRRGQDYEQYFGPGTRLTVT.

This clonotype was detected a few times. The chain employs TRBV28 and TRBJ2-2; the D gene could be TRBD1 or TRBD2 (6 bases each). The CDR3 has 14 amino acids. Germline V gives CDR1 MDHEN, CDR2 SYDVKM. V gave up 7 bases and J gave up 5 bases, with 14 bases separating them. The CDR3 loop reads CASNWGARTGELFF. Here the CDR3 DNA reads TGTGCCAGCAACTGGGGGGCGCGGACCGGGGAGCTGTTTTTT.

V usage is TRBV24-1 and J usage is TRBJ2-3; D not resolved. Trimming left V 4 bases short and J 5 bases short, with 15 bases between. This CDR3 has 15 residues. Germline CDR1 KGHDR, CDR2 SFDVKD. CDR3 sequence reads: CATSESRGAGDTQYF. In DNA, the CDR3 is TGTGCCACCAGTGAATCCCGCGGCGCAGGAGATACGCAGTATTTT.

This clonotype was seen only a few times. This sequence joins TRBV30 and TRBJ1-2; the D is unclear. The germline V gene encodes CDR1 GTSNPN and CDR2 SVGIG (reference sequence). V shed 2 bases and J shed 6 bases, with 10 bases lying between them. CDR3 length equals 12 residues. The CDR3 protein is CAWSSKRDGYTF. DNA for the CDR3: TGTGCCTGGAGTTCCAAAAGGGATGGCTACACCTTC.

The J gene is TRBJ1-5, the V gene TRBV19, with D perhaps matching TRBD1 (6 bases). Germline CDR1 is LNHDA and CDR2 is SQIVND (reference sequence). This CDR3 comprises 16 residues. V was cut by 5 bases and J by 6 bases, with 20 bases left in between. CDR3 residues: CASSRGPGGGFQPQHF. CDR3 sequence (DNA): TGTGCCAGTAGTCGAGGCCCAGGAGGGGGGTTTCAGCCCCAGCATTTT.

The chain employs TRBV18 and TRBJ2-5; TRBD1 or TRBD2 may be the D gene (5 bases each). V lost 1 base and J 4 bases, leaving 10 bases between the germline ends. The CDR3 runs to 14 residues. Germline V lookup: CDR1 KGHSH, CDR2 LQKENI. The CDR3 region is CASSPRRDGETQYF. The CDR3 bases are TGTGCCAGCTCACCACGCAGGGACGGAGAGACCCAGTACTTC.

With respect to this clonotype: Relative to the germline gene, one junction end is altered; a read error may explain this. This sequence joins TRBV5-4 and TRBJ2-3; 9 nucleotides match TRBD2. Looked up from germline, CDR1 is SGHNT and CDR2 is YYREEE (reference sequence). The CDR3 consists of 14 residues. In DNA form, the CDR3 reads TGTGTCAGCAGCTTAGCGGGGGGCACAGATACGCAGTATTTT. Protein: CVSSLAGGTDTQYF.

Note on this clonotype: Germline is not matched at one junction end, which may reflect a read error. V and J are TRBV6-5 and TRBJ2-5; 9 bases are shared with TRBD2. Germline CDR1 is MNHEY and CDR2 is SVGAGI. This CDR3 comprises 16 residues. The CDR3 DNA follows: TGTGCCACCAGTGAGGGGAAGCGGGGGGCTTGGGAGACCCAGTACTTC. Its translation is CATSEGKRGAWETQYF.

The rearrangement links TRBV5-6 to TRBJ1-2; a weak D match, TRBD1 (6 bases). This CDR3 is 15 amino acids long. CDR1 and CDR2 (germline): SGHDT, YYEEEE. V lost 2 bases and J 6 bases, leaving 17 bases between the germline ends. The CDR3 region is CASSLGGGDVHGYTF. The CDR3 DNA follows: TGTGCCAGCAGCTTAGGGGGGGGCGACGTCCATGGCTACACCTTC. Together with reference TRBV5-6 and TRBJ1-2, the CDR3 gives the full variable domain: DAGVTQSPTHLIKTRGQQVTLRCSPKSGHDTVSWYQQALGQGPQFIFQYYEEEERQRGNFPDRFSGHQFPNYSSELNVNALLLGDSALYLCASSLGGGDVHGYTFGSGTRLTVV.

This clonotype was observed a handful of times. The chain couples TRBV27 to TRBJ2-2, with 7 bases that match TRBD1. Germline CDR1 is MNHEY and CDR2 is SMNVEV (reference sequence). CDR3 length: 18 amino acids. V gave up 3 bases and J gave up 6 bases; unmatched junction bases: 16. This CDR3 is CASSFIDRAPNRAGELFF. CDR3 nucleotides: TGTGCCAGCAGTTTCATCGACAGGGCCCCAAACCGGGCCGGGGAGCTGTTTTTT.

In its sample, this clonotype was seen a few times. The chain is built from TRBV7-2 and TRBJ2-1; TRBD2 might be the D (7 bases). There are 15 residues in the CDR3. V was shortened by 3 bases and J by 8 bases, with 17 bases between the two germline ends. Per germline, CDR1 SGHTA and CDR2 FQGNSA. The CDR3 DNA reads TGTGCCAGCAGCTTCGGAGGGGGAGGGTGGGATGAGCAGTTCTTC. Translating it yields CASSFGGGGWDEQFF.

Here the CDR3 DNA reads TGTGCCATCAGTGAGTCGCGACAGGGACGGGAAAAACTGTTTTTT. Protein: CAISESRQGREKLFF. The chain couples TRBV10-3 to TRBJ1-4, with 7 bases lining up with TRBD1. Germline V gene lookup returns CDR1 ENHRY and CDR2 SYGVKD. This CDR3 is 15 amino acids long. Unmatched junction bases numbered 6, after V lost 0 bases and J lost 8 bases.

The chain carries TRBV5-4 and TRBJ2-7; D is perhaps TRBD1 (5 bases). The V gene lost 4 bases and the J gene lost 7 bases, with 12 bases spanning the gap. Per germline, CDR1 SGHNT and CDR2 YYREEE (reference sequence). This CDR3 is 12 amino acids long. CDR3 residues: CASSHDGHEQYF. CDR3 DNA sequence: TGTGCCAGCAGCCACGACGGACATGAGCAGTACTTC. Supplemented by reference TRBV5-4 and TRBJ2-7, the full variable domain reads ETGVTQSPTHLIKTRGQQVTLRCSSQSGHNTVSWYQQALGQGPQFIFQYYREEENGRGNFPPRFSGLQFPNYSSELNVNALELDDSALYLCASSHDGHEQYFGPGTRLTVT.

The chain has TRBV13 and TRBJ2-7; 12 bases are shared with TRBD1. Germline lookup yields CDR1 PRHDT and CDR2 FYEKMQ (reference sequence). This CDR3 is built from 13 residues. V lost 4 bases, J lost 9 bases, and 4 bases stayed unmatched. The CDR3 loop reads CASSSGQGAGQYF. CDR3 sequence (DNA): TGTGCCAGCAGCTCGGGACAGGGGGCAGGGCAGTACTTC. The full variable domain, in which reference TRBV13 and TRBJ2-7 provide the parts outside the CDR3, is AAGVIQSPRHLIKEKRETATLKCYPIPRHDTVYWYQQGPGQDPQFLISFYEKMQSDKGSIPDRFSAQQFSDYHSELNMSSLELGDSALYFCASSSGQGAGQYFGPGTRLTVT.

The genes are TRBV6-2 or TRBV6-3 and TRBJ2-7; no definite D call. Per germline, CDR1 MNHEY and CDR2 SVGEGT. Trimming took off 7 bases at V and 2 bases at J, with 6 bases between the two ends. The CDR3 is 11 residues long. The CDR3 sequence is CASTNTYEQYF. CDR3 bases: TGTGCCAGCACCAATACCTACGAGCAGTACTTC.

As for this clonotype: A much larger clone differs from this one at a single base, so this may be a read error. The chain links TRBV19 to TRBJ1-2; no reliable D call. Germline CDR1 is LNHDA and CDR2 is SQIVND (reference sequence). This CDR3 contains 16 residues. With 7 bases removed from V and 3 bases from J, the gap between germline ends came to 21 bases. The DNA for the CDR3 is TGTGCCAGTAATGGATCCGGTAGCGCCCGGGACTATGGCTACACCTTC. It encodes CASNGSGSARDYGYTF.

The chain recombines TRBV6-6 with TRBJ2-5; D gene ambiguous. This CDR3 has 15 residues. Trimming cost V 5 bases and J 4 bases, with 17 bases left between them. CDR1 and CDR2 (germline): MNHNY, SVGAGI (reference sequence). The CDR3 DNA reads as TGTGCCAGCAGTGAACAAGACGGTCTCCGAGAGACCCAGTACTTC. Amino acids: CASSEQDGLRETQYF.

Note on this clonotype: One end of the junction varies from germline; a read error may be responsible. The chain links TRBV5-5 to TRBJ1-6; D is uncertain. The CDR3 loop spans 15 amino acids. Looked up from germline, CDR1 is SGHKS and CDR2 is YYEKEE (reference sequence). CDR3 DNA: TGCGCCAGCAGCTTTCGTCCGGGCCCAAATTCACCCCTCCACTTT. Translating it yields CASSFRPGPNSPLHF.

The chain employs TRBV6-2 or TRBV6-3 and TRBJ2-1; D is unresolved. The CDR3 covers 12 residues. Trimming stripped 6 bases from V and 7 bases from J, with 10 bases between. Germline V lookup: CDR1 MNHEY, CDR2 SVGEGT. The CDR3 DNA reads TGTGCCAGCAGGACGGGCCGGAATGAGCAGTTCTTC. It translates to CASRTGRNEQFF.

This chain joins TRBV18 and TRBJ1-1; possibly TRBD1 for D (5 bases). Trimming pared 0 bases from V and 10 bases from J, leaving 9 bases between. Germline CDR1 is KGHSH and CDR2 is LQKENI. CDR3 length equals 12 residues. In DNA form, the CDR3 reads TGTGCCAGCTCACCACCCTACGGGGGAGCTTTCTTT. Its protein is CASSPPYGGAFF. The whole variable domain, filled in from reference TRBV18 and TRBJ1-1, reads NAGVMQNPRHLVRRRGQEARLRCSPMKGHSHVYWYRQLPEEGLKFMVYLQKENIIDESGMPKERFSAEFPKEGPSILRIQQVVRGDSAAYFCASSPPYGGAFFGQGTRLTVV.